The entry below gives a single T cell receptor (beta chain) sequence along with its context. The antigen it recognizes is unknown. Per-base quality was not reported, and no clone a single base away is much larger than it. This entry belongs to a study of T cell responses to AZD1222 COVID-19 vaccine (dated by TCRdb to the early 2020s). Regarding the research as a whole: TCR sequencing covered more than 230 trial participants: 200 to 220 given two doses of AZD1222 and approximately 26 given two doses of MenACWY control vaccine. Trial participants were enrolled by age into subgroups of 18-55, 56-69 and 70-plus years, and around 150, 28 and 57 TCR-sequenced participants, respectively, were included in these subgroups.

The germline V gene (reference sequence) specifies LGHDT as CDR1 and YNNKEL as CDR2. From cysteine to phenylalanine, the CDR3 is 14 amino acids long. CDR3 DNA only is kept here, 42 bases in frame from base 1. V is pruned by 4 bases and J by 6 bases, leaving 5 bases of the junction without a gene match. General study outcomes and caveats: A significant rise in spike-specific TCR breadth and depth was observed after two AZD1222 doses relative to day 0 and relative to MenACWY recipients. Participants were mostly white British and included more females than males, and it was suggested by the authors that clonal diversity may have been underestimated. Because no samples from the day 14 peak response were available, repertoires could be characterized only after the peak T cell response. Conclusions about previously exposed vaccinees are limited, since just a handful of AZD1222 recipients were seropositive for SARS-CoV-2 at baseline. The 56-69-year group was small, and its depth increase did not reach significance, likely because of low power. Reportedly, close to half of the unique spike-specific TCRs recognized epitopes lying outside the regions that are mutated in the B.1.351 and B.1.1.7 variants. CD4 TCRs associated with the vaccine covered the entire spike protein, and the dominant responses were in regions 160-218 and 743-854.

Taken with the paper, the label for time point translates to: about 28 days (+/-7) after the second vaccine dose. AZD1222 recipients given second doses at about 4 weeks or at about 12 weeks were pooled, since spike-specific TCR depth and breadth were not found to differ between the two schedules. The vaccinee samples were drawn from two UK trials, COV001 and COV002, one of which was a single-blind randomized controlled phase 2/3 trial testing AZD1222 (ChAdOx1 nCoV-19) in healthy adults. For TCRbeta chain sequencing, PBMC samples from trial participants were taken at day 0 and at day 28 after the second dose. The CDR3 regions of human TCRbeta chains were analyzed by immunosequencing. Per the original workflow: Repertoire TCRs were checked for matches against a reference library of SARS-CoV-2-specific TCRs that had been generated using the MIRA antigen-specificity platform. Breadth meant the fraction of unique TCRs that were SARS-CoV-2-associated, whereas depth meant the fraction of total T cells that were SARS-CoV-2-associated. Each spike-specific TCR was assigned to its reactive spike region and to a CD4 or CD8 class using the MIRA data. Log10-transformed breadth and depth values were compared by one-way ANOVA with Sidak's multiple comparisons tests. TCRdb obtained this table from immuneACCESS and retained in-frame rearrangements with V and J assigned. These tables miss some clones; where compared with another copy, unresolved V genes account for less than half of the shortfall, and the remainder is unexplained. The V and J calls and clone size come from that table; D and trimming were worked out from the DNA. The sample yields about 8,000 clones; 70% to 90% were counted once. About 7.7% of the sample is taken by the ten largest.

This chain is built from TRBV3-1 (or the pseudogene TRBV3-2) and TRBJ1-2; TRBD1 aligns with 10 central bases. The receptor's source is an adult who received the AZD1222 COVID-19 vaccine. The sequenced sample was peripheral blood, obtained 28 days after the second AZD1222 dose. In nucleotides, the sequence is TGTGCCAGCAGCCCAGACAGGGGGCGGAATGGCTACACCTTC. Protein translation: CASSPDRGRNGYTF.